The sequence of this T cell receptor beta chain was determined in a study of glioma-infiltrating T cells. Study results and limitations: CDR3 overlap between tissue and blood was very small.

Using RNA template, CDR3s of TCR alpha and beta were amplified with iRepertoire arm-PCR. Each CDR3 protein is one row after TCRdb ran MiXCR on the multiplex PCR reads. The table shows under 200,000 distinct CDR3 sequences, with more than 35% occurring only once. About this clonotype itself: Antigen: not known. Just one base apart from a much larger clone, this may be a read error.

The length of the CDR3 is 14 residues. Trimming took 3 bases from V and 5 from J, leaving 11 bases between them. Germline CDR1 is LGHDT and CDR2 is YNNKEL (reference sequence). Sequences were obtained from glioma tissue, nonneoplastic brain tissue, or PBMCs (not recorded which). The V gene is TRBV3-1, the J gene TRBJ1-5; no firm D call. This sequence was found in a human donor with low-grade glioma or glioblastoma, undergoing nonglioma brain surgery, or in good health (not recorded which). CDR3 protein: CASSQDGSDQPQHF. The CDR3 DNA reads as TGTGCCAGCAGCCAGGACGGAAGCGATCAGCCCCAGCATTTT.